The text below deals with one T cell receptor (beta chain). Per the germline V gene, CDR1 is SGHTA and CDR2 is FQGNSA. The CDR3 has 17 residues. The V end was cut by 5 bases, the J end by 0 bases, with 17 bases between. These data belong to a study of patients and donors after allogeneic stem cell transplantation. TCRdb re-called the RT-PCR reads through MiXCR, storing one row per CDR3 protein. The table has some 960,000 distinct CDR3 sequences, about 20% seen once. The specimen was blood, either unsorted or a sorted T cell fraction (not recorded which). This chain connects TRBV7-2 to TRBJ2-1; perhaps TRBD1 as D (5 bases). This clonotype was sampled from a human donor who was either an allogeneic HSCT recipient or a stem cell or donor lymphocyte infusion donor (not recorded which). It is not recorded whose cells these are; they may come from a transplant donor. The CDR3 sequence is CASSRSTTASSYNEQFF. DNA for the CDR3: TGTGCCAGCAGCCGAAGTACGACAGCGAGCTCCTACAATGAGCAGTTCTTC. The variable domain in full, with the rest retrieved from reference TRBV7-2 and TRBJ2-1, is GAGVSQSPSNKVTEKGKDVELRCDPISGHTALYWYRQSLGQGLEFLIYFQGNSAPDKSGLPSDRFSAERTGGSVSTLTIQRTQQEDSAVYLCASSRSTTASSYNEQFFGPGTRLTVL.